Included here is one TCR beta chain sequence, with context. Antigen unknown. The data belong to a study of cytomegalovirus exposure and HLA in healthy donors. PCR involved 60 Vbeta and 13 Jbeta primers. The assay was immunoSEQ multiplex PCR, and TCRdb's table has in-frame clones only and misses some. The sample includes 200,000 to 250,000 clones, approximately 82% of them seen just once. This CDR3 contains 14 residues. Trimming left V 8 bases short and J 11 bases short, with 19 bases between. In germline, CDR1 is SGHVS, CDR2 FQNEAQ. Study-level points and caveats: Specific recognition of CMV antigens was confirmed in vitro for a few chains (all CMV-associated). In an earlier analysis, productive rearrangement rates for most beta V segments clustered near 87% or 30%.

The chain links TRBV7-8 to TRBJ1-6, with D possibly matching TRBD1 (6 bases). The receptor was derived from a woman between 50 and 59 years old in good health and CMV-seropositive. Sequencing was done on a sample of PBMCs. The CDR3: CASGSDSLSPPLHF. DNA of the CDR3: TGTGCCAGCGGATCGGACAGCTTGAGTCCACCCCTCCACTTT.